This entry lists 14 T cell receptor beta chains sequenced from one sample in a study of blood T cell repertoires in COVID-19. Profiling relied on immunoSEQ multiplex PCR, and the TCRdb table lists in-frame clones only, not all of them. The sample has 200,000 to 250,000 clones, approximately 80% seen once; the top ten hold less than 11%. The specimen sequenced was peripheral blood. The receptors originated from a woman older than 75 with acute or convalescent COVID-19.

The chain is built from TRBV5-4 and TRBJ2-5; TRBD1 might be the D (6 bases). This CDR3 contains 13 residues. The germline gives CDR1 SGHNT, CDR2 YYREEE (reference sequence). Between the trimmed V and J ends, which lost 1 base and 4 bases, there was a span of 8 bases. CDR3 DNA sequence: TGTGCCAGCAGCTTGACAGGGCTAGAGACCCAGTACTTC. Protein product: CASSLTGLETQYF.

This rearrangement joins TRBV25-1 to TRBJ1-1, with D unresolved. Germline V gene data show CDR1 as MGHDK and CDR2 as SYGVNS. This CDR3 has 14 amino acids. Trimming removed 1 base from V and 1 base from J, with 7 bases in between. The CDR3 DNA reads as TGTGCCAGCAGTGAATCCGTCGGGAACACTGAAGCTTTCTTT. Its protein is CASSESVGNTEAFF.

V and J are TRBV28 and TRBJ2-5, with TRBD2 matching over 10 bases. V trimming: 4 bases; J trimming: 4 bases; junction bases outside the gene matches: 6. The V gene's germline CDR1 is MDHEN and CDR2 SYDVKM. This CDR3 is built from 15 residues. CDR3 amino acids: CASSSRLAGVETQYF. The CDR3 DNA sequence: TGTGCCAGCAGTTCTAGGCTAGCGGGAGTAGAGACCCAGTACTTC.

This clone showed up just a few times. The chain recombines TRBV5-1 with TRBJ2-3; D not certain. Germline CDR1 SGHRS, CDR2 YFSETQ. The CDR3 consists of 12 residues. V lost 3 bases and J lost 6, with 8 bases in between. The CDR3 sequence: CASSWAMDTQYF. CDR3 sequence (DNA): TGCGCCAGCAGCTGGGCGATGGATACGCAGTATTTT.

This rearrangement joins TRBV5-1 to TRBJ2-1; 13 bases match TRBD2. This CDR3 region has 18 residues. V dropped 3 bases and J dropped 6; count of bases not matched to a gene: 12. Germline V gives CDR1 SGHRS, CDR2 YFSETQ. Here the CDR3 reads CASSWGTSGNAGGNEQFF. The CDR3 coding sequence is TGCGCCAGCAGCTGGGGGACTAGCGGGAACGCTGGGGGCAATGAGCAGTTCTTC.

The chain recombines TRBV7-2 with TRBJ2-3; a possible D gene is TRBD2 (6 bases). The CDR3 runs 16 residues. CDR1 and CDR2 (germline): SGHTA, FQGNSA. V was pared by 5 bases and J by 0 bases, with 15 bases between. The CDR3 DNA reads as TGTGCCAGCAGCCGGGACTTCCCTCCGAGCACAGATACGCAGTATTTT. It codes for CASSRDFPPSTDTQYF.

The V gene is TRBV7-8, the J gene TRBJ1-4; D call uncertain. The CDR3 is 16 residues long. Germline V lookup: CDR1 SGHVS, CDR2 FQNEAQ. Trimming took 5 bases from V and 0 from J, leaving 13 bases between them. CDR3 sequence (DNA): TGTGCCAGCAGCCCCCGGACGGGGTCAACTAATGAAAAACTGTTTTTT. Its protein is CASSPRTGSTNEKLFF.

The CDR3 loop reads CAWSSGGEQYF. In DNA, the CDR3 is TGTGCCTGGAGCTCGGGGGGCGAGCAGTACTTC. The chain has TRBV30 and TRBJ2-7, with TRBD2 matching 7 bases. The CDR3 spans 11 residues. The V gene end was trimmed by 3 bases and the J gene end by 6 bases; junction bases not matched to a gene: 2. Germline lookup yields CDR1 GTSNPN and CDR2 SVGIG (reference sequence). Filled out from reference TRBV30 and TRBJ2-7, the complete variable domain reads SQTIHQWPATLVQPVGSPLSLECTVEGTSNPNLYWYRQAAGRGLQLLFYSVGIGQISSEVPQNLSASRPQDRQFILSSKKLLLSDSGFYLCAWSSGGEQYFGPGTRLTVT.

V is TRBV6-5 and J is TRBJ1-5, with a possible D match to TRBD1 (6 bases). The CDR3 length is 13 residues. Trimming shortened V by 9 bases and J by 5 bases, and 14 bases separated the two germline ends. Germline-derived CDR1 and CDR2 are MNHEY and SVGAGI. DNA for the CDR3: TGTGCCAGTATACAGGGACCCCATCAGCCCCAGCATTTT. This gives the protein CASIQGPHQPQHF.

This chain joins TRBV14 and TRBJ2-7; 7 positions match TRBD2. CDR3 length: 13 amino acids. Germline loops: CDR1 SGHDN, CDR2 FVKESK. V lost 2 bases to trimming and J lost 6 bases; unmatched junction nucleotides: 4. The CDR3 bases are TGTGCCAGCAGCCAAACGGGAGGACGCGAGCAGTACTTC. Translating gives CASSQTGGREQYF.

This clone was recorded only once. CDR3 DNA sequence: TGTGCCAGCAGTTACACGATGGGGCAGAACACTGAAGCTTTCTTT. Its translation: CASSYTMGQNTEAFF. V and J are TRBV6-2 or TRBV6-3 and TRBJ1-1; perhaps TRBD1 as D (5 bases). Looked up from germline, CDR1 is MNHEY and CDR2 is SVGEGT. There are 15 residues in the CDR3. Trimming pared 2 bases from V and 1 base from J, leaving 11 bases between.

The chain couples TRBV6-2 or TRBV6-3 to TRBJ1-2; TRBD1 matches 10 bases. V lost 6 bases to trimming and J lost 1 base; unmatched junction nucleotides: 14. CDR3 length: 18 residues. The germline V gene encodes CDR1 MNHEY and CDR2 SVGEGT. CDR3 DNA sequence: TGTGCCAGCAGATACGCCGCTCCAGGACAGGGGGATAACTATGGCTACACCTTC. Its protein is CASRYAAPGQGDNYGYTF.

This clone appeared a single time. V gene TRBV10-3 combines with J gene TRBJ2-7; 13 positions match TRBD2. This CDR3 comprises 15 residues. In germline, CDR1 is ENHRY, CDR2 SYGVKD. V lost 3 bases and J lost 6; bases outside the gene matches: 5. For the CDR3, the DNA is TGTGCCATCAGTGATAGGACTAGCGGGAGTGGCGAGCAGTACTTC. Its translation: CAISDRTSGSGEQYF.

This chain links TRBV3-1 (or the pseudogene TRBV3-2) with TRBJ2-2, with 13 positions matching TRBD2. Germline CDR1 reads LGHDT; CDR2 reads YNNKEL (reference sequence). CDR3 length equals 17 residues. V dropped 6 bases and J dropped 0; count of bases not matched to a gene: 4. CDR3 sequence: CASSRGLAGANTGELFF. The CDR3 DNA sequence: TGTGCCAGCAGTCGAGGACTAGCGGGGGCGAACACCGGGGAGCTGTTTTTT.